Here is one TCR beta chain with its context. The target antigen is unknown. Described time point: blood at routine non-recurrence follow-up after resection. This entry is derived from a study of spatial heterogeneity in lung cancer. Each CDR3 protein gets one entry after TCRdb re-called the 5' RACE reads with MiXCR. The table has some 20,000 distinct CDR3 sequences, over 9% seen once. Findings and caveats of the study: At tumor resection, ubiquitous expanded TCRs were detected in blood more often than later.

The sequenced sample was PBMCs, obtained at follow-up. The sequence came from a male donor with early-stage non-small cell lung cancer.

Here the CDR3 reads CASSYPGTGGDTQYF. The DNA for the CDR3 is TGTGCCAGCAGTTACCCGGGGACAGGGGGGGATACGCAGTATTTT. The chain joins TRBV6-2 or TRBV6-3 to TRBJ2-3, with TRBD1 matching 11 bases. Germline V gives CDR1 MNHEY, CDR2 SVGEGT. V shed 2 bases and J 6 bases; nucleotides not matched to a gene: 4. The CDR3 consists of 15 residues.